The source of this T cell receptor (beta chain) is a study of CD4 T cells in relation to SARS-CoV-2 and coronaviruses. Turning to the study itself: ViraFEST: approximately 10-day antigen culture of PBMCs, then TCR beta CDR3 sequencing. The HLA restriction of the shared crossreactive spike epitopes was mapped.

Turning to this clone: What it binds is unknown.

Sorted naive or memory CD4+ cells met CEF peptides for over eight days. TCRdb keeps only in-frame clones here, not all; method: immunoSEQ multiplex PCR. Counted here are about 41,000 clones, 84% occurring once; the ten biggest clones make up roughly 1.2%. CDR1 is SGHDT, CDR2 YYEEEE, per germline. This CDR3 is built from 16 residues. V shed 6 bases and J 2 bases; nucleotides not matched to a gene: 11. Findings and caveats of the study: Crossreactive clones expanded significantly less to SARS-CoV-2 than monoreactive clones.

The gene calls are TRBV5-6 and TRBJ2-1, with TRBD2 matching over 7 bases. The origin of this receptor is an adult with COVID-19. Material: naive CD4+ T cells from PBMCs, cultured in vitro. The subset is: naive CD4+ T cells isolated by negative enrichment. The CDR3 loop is CASINLRDYPYNEQFF. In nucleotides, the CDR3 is TGTGCCAGCATCAACCTCCGGGACTATCCCTACAATGAGCAGTTCTTC.